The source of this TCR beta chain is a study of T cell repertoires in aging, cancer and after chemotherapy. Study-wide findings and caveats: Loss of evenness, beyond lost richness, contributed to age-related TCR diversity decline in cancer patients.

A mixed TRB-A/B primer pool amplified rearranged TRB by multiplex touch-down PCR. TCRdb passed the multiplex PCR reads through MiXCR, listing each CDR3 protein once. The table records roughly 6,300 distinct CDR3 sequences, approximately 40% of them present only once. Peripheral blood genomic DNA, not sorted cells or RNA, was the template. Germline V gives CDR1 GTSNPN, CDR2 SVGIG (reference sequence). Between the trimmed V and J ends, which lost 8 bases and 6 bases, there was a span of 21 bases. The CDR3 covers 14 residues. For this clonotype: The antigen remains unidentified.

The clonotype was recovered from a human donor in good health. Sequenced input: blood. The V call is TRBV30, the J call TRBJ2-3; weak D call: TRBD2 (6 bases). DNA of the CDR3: TGTGCCAGCAGCCTGGCACTAGCAGCTGATACGCAGTATTTT. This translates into CASSLALAADTQYF.